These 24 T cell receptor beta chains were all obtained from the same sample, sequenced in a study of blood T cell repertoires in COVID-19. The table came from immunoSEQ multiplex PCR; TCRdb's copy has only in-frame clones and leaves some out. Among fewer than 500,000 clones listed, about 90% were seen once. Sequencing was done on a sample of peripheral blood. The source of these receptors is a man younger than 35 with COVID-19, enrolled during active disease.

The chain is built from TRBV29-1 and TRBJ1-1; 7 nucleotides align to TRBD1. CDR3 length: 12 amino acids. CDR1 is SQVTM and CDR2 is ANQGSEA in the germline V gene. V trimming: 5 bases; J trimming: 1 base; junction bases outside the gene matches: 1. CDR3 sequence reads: CSVRTGNTEAFF. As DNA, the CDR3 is TGCAGCGTTCGGACAGGGAACACTGAAGCTTTCTTT. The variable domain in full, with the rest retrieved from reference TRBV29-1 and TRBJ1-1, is SAVISQKPSRDICQRGTSLTIQCQVDSQVTMMFWYRQQPGQSLTLIATANQGSEATYESGFVIDKFPISRPNLTFSTLTVSNMSPEDSSIYLCSVRTGNTEAFFGQGTRLTVV.

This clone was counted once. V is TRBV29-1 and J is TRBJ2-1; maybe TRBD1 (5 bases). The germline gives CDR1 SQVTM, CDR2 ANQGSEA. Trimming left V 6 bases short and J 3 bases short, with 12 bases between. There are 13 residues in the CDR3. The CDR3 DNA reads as TGCAGCGTCCGATCTGACAGCTACAATGAGCAGTTCTTC. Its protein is CSVRSDSYNEQFF.

This CDR3 reads CASSLEGAGELFF. CDR3 nucleotides: TGCGCCAGCAGCTTGGAGGGGGCCGGGGAGCTGTTTTTT. The chain joins TRBV5-1 to TRBJ2-2, with D perhaps TRBD1 (6 bases). V lost 0 bases to trimming and J lost 6 bases, with 6 bases between them. CDR3 size: 13 residues. The germline CDR1 and CDR2 sequences are SGHRS and YFSETQ.

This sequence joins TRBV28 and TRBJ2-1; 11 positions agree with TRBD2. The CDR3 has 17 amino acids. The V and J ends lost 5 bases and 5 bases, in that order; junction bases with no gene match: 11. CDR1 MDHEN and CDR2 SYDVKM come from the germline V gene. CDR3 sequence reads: CASSETSGSRDHNEQFF. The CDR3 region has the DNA TGTGCCAGCAGTGAAACTAGCGGGAGTAGAGACCACAATGAGCAGTTCTTC.

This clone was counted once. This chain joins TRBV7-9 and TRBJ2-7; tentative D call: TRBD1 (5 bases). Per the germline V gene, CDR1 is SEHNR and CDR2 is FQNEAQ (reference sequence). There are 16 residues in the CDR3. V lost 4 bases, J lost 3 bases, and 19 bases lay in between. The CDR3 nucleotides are TGTGCCAGCAGCTGCAACAGCTCGACAGTCCACTACGAGCAGTACTTC. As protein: CASSCNSSTVHYEQYF.

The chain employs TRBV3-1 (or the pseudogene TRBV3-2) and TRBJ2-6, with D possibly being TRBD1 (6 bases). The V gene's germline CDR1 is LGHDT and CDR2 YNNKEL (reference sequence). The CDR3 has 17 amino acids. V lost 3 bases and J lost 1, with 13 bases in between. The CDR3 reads CASSQGALASGANVLTF. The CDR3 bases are TGTGCCAGCAGCCAGGGGGCCCTTGCTTCTGGGGCCAACGTCCTGACTTTC.

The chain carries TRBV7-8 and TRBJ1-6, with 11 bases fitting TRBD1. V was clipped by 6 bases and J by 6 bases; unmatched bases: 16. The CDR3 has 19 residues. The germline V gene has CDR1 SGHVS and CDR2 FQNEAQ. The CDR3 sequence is CASSRDGTGGVHGNSPLHF. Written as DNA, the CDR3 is TGTGCCAGCAGTCGCGACGGGACAGGGGGTGTTCATGGTAATTCACCCCTCCACTTT.

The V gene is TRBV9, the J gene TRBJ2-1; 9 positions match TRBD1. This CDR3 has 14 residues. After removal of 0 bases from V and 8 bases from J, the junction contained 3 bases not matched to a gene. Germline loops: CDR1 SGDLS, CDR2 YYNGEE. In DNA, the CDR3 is TGTGCCAGCAGCGTAGGGACAGGGGTGGATGAGCAGTTCTTC. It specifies CASSVGTGVDEQFF.

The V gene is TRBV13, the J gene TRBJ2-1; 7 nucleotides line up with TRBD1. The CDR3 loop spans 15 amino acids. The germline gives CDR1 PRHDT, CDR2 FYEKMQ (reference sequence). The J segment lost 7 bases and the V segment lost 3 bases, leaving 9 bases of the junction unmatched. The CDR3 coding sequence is TGTGCCAGCAGCTTTGGCGCACAGGGGTGGAATGAGCAGTTCTTC. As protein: CASSFGAQGWNEQFF. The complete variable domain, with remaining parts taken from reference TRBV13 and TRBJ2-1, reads AAGVIQSPRHLIKEKRETATLKCYPIPRHDTVYWYQQGPGQDPQFLISFYEKMQSDKGSIPDRFSAQQFSDYHSELNMSSLELGDSALYFCASSFGAQGWNEQFFGPGTRLTVL.

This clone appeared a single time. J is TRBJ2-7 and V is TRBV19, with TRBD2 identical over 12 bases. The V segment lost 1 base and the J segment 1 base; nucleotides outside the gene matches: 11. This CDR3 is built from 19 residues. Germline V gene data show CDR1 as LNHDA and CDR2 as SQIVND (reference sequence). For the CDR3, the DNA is TGTGCCAGTAGTATAGTCTATCCTAGCGGGAGGGGTGGATCCTACGAGCAGTACTTC. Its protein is CASSIVYPSGRGGSYEQYF.

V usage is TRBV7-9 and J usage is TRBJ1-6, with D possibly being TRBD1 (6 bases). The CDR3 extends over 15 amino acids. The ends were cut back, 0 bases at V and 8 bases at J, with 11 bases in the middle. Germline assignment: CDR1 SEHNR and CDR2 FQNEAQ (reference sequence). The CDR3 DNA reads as TGTGCCAGCAGCTTAGCGTCAGGGGCGGATTCACCCCTCCACTTT. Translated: CASSLASGADSPLHF.

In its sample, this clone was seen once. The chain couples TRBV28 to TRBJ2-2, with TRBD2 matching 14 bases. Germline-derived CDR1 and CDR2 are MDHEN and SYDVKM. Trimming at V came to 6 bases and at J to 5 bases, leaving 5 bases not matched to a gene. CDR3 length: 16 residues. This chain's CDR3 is CASRAGTSGRTGELFF. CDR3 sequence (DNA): TGTGCCAGCAGGGCCGGGACTAGCGGGAGAACCGGGGAGCTGTTTTTT.

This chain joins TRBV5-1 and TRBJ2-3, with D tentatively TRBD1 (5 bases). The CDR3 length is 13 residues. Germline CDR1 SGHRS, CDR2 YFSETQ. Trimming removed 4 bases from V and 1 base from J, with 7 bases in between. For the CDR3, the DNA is TGCGCCAGCAGCAGGGGTCGCACAGATACGCAGTATTTT. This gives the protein CASSRGRTDTQYF.

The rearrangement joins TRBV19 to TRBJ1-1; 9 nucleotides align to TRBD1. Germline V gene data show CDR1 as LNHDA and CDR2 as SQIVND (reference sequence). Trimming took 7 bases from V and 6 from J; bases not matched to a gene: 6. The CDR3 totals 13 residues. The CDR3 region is CASKGQGPPEAFF. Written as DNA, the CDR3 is TGTGCCAGTAAGGGACAGGGTCCGCCTGAAGCTTTCTTT.

CDR3 amino acids: CASSEVSSAGEQYF. The CDR3 DNA follows: TGTGCCAGCAGTGAAGTTTCTAGCGCGGGTGAGCAGTACTTC. The rearrangement uses TRBV2 and TRBJ2-7, with D tentatively TRBD2 (6 bases). The CDR3 sequence is 14 residues long. Germline assignment: CDR1 SNHLY and CDR2 FYNNEI. V lost 1 base, J lost 7 bases, and 14 bases lay in between.

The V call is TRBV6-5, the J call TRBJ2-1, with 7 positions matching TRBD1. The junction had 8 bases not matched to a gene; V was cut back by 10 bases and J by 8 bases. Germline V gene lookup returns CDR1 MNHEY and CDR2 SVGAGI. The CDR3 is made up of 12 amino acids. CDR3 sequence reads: CATGQAADEQFF. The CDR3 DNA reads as TGTGCCACAGGACAGGCGGCCGATGAGCAGTTCTTC.

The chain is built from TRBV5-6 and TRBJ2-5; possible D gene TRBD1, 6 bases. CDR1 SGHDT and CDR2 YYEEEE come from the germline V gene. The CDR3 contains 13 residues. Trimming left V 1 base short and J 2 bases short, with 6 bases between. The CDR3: CASSLQGQETQYF. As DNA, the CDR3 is TGTGCCAGCAGCTTGCAGGGGCAAGAGACCCAGTACTTC.

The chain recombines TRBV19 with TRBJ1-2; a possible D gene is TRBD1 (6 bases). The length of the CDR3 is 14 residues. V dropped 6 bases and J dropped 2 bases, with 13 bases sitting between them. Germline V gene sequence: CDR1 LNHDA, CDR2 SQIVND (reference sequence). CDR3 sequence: CASSQDSQNYGYTF. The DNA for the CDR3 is TGTGCCAGTAGCCAGGACAGCCAAAACTATGGCTACACCTTC.

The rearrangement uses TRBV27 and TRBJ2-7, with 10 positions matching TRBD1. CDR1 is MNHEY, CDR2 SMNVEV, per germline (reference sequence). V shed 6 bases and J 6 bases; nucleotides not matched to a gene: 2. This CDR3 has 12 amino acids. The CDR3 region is CASRGTGVEQYF. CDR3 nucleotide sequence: TGTGCCAGCAGGGGGACAGGGGTCGAGCAGTACTTC.

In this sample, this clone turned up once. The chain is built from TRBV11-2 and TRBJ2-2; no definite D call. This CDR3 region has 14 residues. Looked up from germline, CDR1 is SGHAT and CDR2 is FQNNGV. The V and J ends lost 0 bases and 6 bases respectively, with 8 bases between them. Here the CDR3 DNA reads TGTGCCAGCAGCTTAGAGTACTTAGCCGGGGAGCTGTTTTTT. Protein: CASSLEYLAGELFF. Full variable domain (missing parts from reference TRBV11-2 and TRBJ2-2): EAGVAQSPRYKIIEKRQSVAFWCNPISGHATLYWYQQILGQGPKLLIQFQNNGVVDDSQLPKDRFSAERLKGVDSTLKIQPAKLEDSAVYLCASSLEYLAGELFFGEGSRLTVL.

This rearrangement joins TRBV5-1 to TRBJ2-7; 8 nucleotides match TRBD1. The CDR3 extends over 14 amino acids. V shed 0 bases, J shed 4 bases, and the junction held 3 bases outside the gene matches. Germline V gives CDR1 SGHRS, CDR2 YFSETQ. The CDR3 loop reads CASSLEDRGYEQYF. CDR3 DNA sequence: TGCGCCAGCAGCTTGGAAGACAGGGGTTACGAGCAGTACTTC.

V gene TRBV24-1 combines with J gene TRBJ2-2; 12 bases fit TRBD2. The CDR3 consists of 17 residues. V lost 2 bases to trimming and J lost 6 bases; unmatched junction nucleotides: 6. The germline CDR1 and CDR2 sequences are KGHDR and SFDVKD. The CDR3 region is CATSDSSGRALAGELFF. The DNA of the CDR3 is TGTGCCACCAGTGATTCTAGCGGGAGGGCCCTCGCCGGGGAGCTGTTTTTT.

Here the CDR3 reads CASSSTQGGAYNEQFF. The CDR3 region has the DNA TGTGCCAGCAGCTCAACTCAAGGGGGCGCTTACAATGAGCAGTTCTTC. This rearrangement joins TRBV7-9 to TRBJ2-1; 7 nucleotides agree with TRBD1. The CDR3 length is 16 residues. The germline V gene has CDR1 SEHNR and CDR2 FQNEAQ (reference sequence). The V segment lost 4 bases and the J segment 4 bases; nucleotides outside the gene matches: 10.

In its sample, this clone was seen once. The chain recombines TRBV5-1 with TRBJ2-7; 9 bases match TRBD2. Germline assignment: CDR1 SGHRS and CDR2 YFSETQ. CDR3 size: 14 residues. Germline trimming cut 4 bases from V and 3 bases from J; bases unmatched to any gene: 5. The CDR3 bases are TGCGCCAGCAGCATGGGTAGCGGGAGCTACGAGCAGTACTTC. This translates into CASSMGSGSYEQYF.